The entry that follows covers one T cell receptor beta chain sequence. Germline assignment: CDR1 LGHNA and CDR2 YNFKEQ. V lost 4 bases, J lost 5 bases, and 16 bases stayed unmatched. The CDR3 is made up of 17 amino acids. TCRdb's copy holds only in-frame clones and misses some; the assay was immunoSEQ multiplex PCR. Of 200,000 to 250,000 clones in the sample, about four fifths were seen once. This record belongs to a study of blood T cell repertoires in COVID-19. The sample consisted of peripheral blood. This TCR derives from a man aged 25-45 years who had recovered from COVID-19. The genes are TRBV4-2 and TRBJ2-5, with TRBD2 identical over 7 bases. CDR3 protein: CASSRETAGLREETQYF. CDR3 in DNA: TGTGCCAGCAGCCGAGAAACGGCGGGACTGCGGGAGGAGACCCAGTACTTC.